This TCR beta chain was found in a study of blood T cell repertoires in COVID-19. Using immunoSEQ multiplex PCR, the repertoire was profiled, and TCRdb retains in-frame clones only, with some absent. The sample consists of around 80,000 clones, roughly 85% of them appearing once. The germline V gene encodes CDR1 SQVTM and CDR2 ANQGSEA. The CDR3 loop spans 12 amino acids. The trim removed 5 bases at V and 8 bases at J, leaving 4 bases unmatched. This rearrangement joins TRBV29-1 to TRBJ1-2; 11 positions agree with TRBD1. The sequence was obtained from a man aged 50-60 years with COVID-19, enrolled during active disease. Sample: peripheral blood. The CDR3 DNA reads TGCAGCGTTTGGACAGGGGGCAGCGGCTACACCTTC. This gives the protein CSVWTGGSGYTF.